Shown below are 21 T cell receptor beta chains from a single sample sequenced in a study of shared clonotypes between healthy human individuals. This table comes from immunoSEQ multiplex PCR, and its TCRdb copy is limited to in-frame clones, with some not included. There are a few million clones in the sample; around 90% occur only once, and around 0.35% lies in the top ten. The sequenced sample consisted of naive CD4+ T cells from PBMCs. Documented subset: CD45RA+ positively selected. These receptors were obtained from a man between 18 and 29 years old in good health. Some clones in this sample may be carry-over from other donors' samples.

The J gene is TRBJ1-1, the V gene TRBV2, with a weak D call TRBD1 (5 bases). From germline, CDR1 is SNHLY and CDR2 FYNNEI. The CDR3 contains 14 residues. Trimming left V 8 bases short and J 1 base short, with 14 bases between. The CDR3 nucleotides read TGTGCCAGCGGGGGAAATAGAGGGAACACTGAAGCTTTCTTT. It is translated as CASGGNRGNTEAFF.

The chain is built from TRBV12-2 and TRBJ2-5; the D segment call TRBD2 is taken from the table without a DNA check. TRBV12-2 is a documented pseudogene. The CDR3 runs 14 residues. The CDR3 protein is CASRLCVARETQYF. The CDR3 nucleotides are TGTGCAAGTCGCTTATGTGTAGCACGAGAGACCCAGTACTTC.

The chain recombines TRBV28 with TRBJ1-2, with 11 bases fitting TRBD1. Trimming cost V 3 bases and J 2 bases; bases outside gene matches: 2. This CDR3 comprises 15 residues. The germline V gene encodes CDR1 MDHEN and CDR2 SYDVKM. CDR3 sequence: CASSFRTGGNYGYTF. The CDR3 coding sequence is TGTGCCAGCAGTTTCCGGACAGGGGGCAACTATGGCTACACCTTC.

The J gene is TRBJ1-5, the V gene TRBV19, with D unresolved. There are 14 residues in the CDR3. CDR1 is LNHDA, CDR2 SQIVND, per germline (reference sequence). V was pared by 3 bases and J by 3 bases, with 9 bases between. CDR3 sequence (DNA): TGTGCCAGTAGTATCGCTCCTTTCAATCAGCCCCAGCATTTT. This sequence encodes CASSIAPFNQPQHF. The full variable domain, with the rest looked up from reference TRBV19 and TRBJ1-5, is DGGITQSPKYLFRKEGQNVTLSCEQNLNHDAMYWYRQDPGQGLRLIYYSQIVNDFQKGDIAEGYSVSREKKESFPLTVTSAQKNPTAFYLCASSIAPFNQPQHFGDGTRLSIL.

The chain recombines TRBV10-3 with TRBJ1-3; possible D gene TRBD1, 6 bases. The CDR3 is 15 amino acids. Between the trimmed V and J ends, which lost 3 bases and 6 bases, there was a span of 15 bases. Germline V gene lookup returns CDR1 ENHRY and CDR2 SYGVKD. CDR3 sequence reads: CAISDQQGRVNTIYF. CDR3 DNA sequence: TGTGCCATCAGTGACCAACAGGGAAGGGTAAACACCATATATTTT.

V and J are TRBV6-5 and TRBJ2-3, with D tentatively TRBD2 (6 bases). Germline values: CDR1 MNHEY, CDR2 SVGAGI. The CDR3 is made up of 14 amino acids. The V end was cut by 4 bases, the J end by 2 bases, with 10 bases between. For the CDR3, the DNA is TGTGCCAGCAGTTCTCGGGGGACCACAGATACGCAGTATTTT. Amino acids: CASSSRGTTDTQYF.

The rearrangement joins TRBV28 to TRBJ1-5, with D possibly TRBD1 on 5 matching bases. The length of the CDR3 is 14 residues. Germline loops: CDR1 MDHEN, CDR2 SYDVKM. Trimming removed 2 bases at V and 5 bases at J, with 10 bases between. The DNA of the CDR3 is TGTGCCAGCAGTTTACCCCAGGGCCATCAGCCCCAGCATTTT. Encoded protein: CASSLPQGHQPQHF.

This chain connects TRBV18 to TRBJ2-7; D is perhaps TRBD1 (5 bases). V dropped 3 bases and J dropped 2 bases, with 14 bases sitting between them. Per the germline V gene, CDR1 is KGHSH and CDR2 is LQKENI. CDR3 length: 15 residues. In DNA form, the CDR3 reads TGTGCCAGCTCACCGATCTTAGGGGTAACCTACGAGCAGTACTTC. It codes for CASSPILGVTYEQYF.

This clone has only one observation. This chain links TRBV2 with TRBJ2-5, with TRBD1 matching over 7 bases. The germline CDR1 and CDR2 sequences are SNHLY and FYNNEI. J was trimmed by 7 bases and V by 6 bases; bases with no gene match: 8. CDR3 length: 13 amino acids. Here the CDR3 reads CASRGTGAATQYF. In DNA, the CDR3 is TGTGCCAGCAGGGGCACAGGGGCGGCGACCCAGTACTTC.

The rearrangement uses TRBV4-1 and TRBJ2-2; no definite D call. The V end lost 0 bases, the J end lost 6 bases, and 17 bases lay between the germline ends. This CDR3 region has 17 residues. Germline CDR1 and CDR2: MGHRA and YSYEKL. CDR3 protein: CASSQEGIGWVAGELFF. CDR3 in DNA: TGCGCCAGCAGCCAAGAAGGGATAGGGTGGGTTGCCGGGGAGCTGTTTTTT.

The chain couples TRBV19 to TRBJ2-2; weak D call: TRBD2 (6 bases). V shed 4 bases and J shed 0 bases, with 6 bases lying between them. The CDR3 has 14 residues. Germline loops: CDR1 LNHDA, CDR2 SQIVND (reference sequence). The CDR3 DNA is TGTGCCAGTAGTACTAGCGCGAACACCGGGGAGCTGTTTTTT. This translates into CASSTSANTGELFF.

DNA of the CDR3: TGTGCCAGCAGCGTAAAAAGCGGTAACAATGAGCAGTTCTTC. It codes for CASSVKSGNNEQFF. The chain carries TRBV5-4 and TRBJ2-1; the D gene is possibly TRBD2 (5 bases). Germline-derived CDR1 and CDR2 are SGHNT and YYREEE (reference sequence). The CDR3 totals 14 residues. Trimming pared 4 bases from V and 5 bases from J, leaving 13 bases between. The full variable domain, rest sourced from reference TRBV5-4 and TRBJ2-1, is ETGVTQSPTHLIKTRGQQVTLRCSSQSGHNTVSWYQQALGQGPQFIFQYYREEENGRGNFPPRFSGLQFPNYSSELNVNALELDDSALYLCASSVKSGNNEQFFGPGTRLTVL.

The CDR3 DNA reads TGCGCCAGCAGCTCCACGGGTCTTGGAAACACCATATATTTT. It is translated as CASSSTGLGNTIYF. The J gene is TRBJ1-3, the V gene TRBV5-1; D ambiguous. The CDR3 length is 14 residues. The V end lost 3 bases, the J end lost 3 bases, and 10 bases lay between the germline ends. Germline CDR1 reads SGHRS; CDR2 reads YFSETQ. Full variable domain (missing parts from reference TRBV5-1 and TRBJ1-3): KAGVTQTPRYLIKTRGQQVTLSCSPISGHRSVSWYQQTPGQGLQFLFEYFSETQRNKGNFPGRFSGRQFSNSRSEMNVSTLELGDSALYLCASSSTGLGNTIYFGEGSWLTVV.

This clone came up once. The CDR3 loop reads CASSPTGGSGNTIYF. The CDR3 DNA is TGTGCCAGCAGCCCGACAGGGGGCTCTGGAAACACCATATATTTT. V usage is TRBV6-5 and J usage is TRBJ1-3; the match to TRBD1 covers 9 bases. V lost 6 bases to trimming and J lost 0 bases; unmatched junction nucleotides: 3. CDR1 MNHEY and CDR2 SVGAGI come from the germline V gene. This CDR3 has 15 amino acids.

The J gene is TRBJ1-2, the V gene TRBV5-1; D remains unclear. V was cut by 3 bases and J by 8 bases, with 26 bases left in between. CDR1 SGHRS and CDR2 YFSETQ come from the germline V gene. The length of the CDR3 is 17 residues. CDR3 amino acids: CASSWKNDEGRAHGYTF. In DNA form, the CDR3 reads TGCGCCAGCAGCTGGAAGAATGATGAGGGTAGGGCGCACGGCTACACCTTC.

The chain employs TRBV18 and TRBJ2-7, with a tentative D call TRBD1 (5 bases). With 2 bases removed from V and 3 bases from J, the gap between germline ends came to 8 bases. Germline V gene sequence: CDR1 KGHSH, CDR2 LQKENI. The CDR3 consists of 13 residues. CDR3 protein: CASSPTDIYEQYF. The CDR3 nucleotides read TGTGCCAGCTCACCAACGGACATCTACGAGCAGTACTTC.

The CDR3 region has the DNA TGTGCCAGCAGCGTAGCGGGAGTCTCACCGGATACGCAGTATTTT. Amino acids: CASSVAGVSPDTQYF. The chain combines TRBV28 with TRBJ2-3; 9 bases are a match to TRBD2. Germline CDR1 reads MDHEN; CDR2 reads SYDVKM. This CDR3 has 15 residues. With V trimmed by 6 bases and J by 6 bases, 10 bases remained unmatched.

The J gene is TRBJ2-5, the V gene TRBV6-1, with 9 bases matching TRBD2. The V gene's germline CDR1 is MNHNS and CDR2 SASEGT. V dropped 1 base and J dropped 1; count of bases not matched to a gene: 4. The CDR3 sequence is 16 residues long. The CDR3 DNA reads TGTGCCAGCAGTGAAGTCGCGGGAGGGATCCAAGAGACCCAGTACTTC. This sequence encodes CASSEVAGGIQETQYF.

The rearrangement links TRBV4-1 to TRBJ2-3, with D maybe TRBD1 (7 bases). The CDR3 totals 18 residues. V lost 4 bases, J lost 3 bases, and 23 bases lay in between. Germline values: CDR1 MGHRA, CDR2 YSYEKL. This CDR3 reads CASSPYSGLRGRTDTQYF. CDR3 DNA sequence: TGCGCCAGCAGCCCCTATAGCGGACTCAGGGGGAGGACAGATACGCAGTATTTT.

The genes are TRBV2 and TRBJ2-5; D is unresolved. V gave up 3 bases and J gave up 2 bases, with 13 bases separating them. The CDR3 is 15 amino acids. CDR1 SNHLY and CDR2 FYNNEI come from the germline V gene. CDR3 protein: CASSEGFLPQETQYF. The CDR3 coding sequence is TGTGCCAGCAGTGAGGGATTTTTACCTCAAGAGACCCAGTACTTC. Supplemented by reference TRBV2 and TRBJ2-5, the full variable domain reads EPEVTQTPSHQVTQMGQEVILRCVPISNHLYFYWYRQILGQKVEFLVSFYNNEISEKSEIFDDQFSVERPDGSNFTLKIRSTKLEDSAMYFCASSEGFLPQETQYFGPGTRLLVL.

This chain joins TRBV4-1 and TRBJ2-2, with D possibly being TRBD1 (5 bases). This CDR3 is 16 amino acids long. The germline V gene encodes CDR1 MGHRA and CDR2 YSYEKL. Trimming stripped 4 bases from V and 0 bases from J, with 12 bases between. The CDR3 here is CASSLPARANTGELFF. The CDR3 DNA follows: TGCGCCAGCAGCCTCCCGGCCAGGGCGAACACCGGGGAGCTGTTTTTT.